A selection of T cell receptor beta chains follows, all from one sample in a study of blood T cell repertoires in COVID-19. Assay used: immunoSEQ multiplex PCR; TCRdb lists only in-frame clones, some missing. The sample records approximately 150,000 clones, roughly 80% being singletons. The sample was peripheral blood. The receptors originated from a man aged 45 to 65 with active or convalescent COVID-19. Both conserved end residues are part of each CDR3. Fields, in order: D gene, V gene, J gene, clone size, CDR3 protein, CDR3 DNA. A D gene is named only where the DNA matches it firmly. Expanded clones are given a class, and other clones once, few, many or no size at all.

>NA|TRBV29-1|TRBJ1-2|NA
CSAVTVNYGYTF
TGCAGCGCAGTGACAGTTAACTATGGCTACACCTTC
>NA|TRBV5-6|TRBJ2-3|NA
CASSYRGDTQYF
TGTGCCAGCAGCTATAGGGGAGATACGCAGTATTTT
>NA|TRBV19|TRBJ1-4|NA
CASSQGATNEKLFF
TGTGCCAGTAGTCAAGGGGCAACTAATGAAAAACTGTTTTTT
>TRBD1|TRBV7-3|TRBJ1-6|NA
CASSTQGVGSPLHF
TGTGCCAGCAGTACTCAGGGGGTAGGCTCACCCCTCCACTTT
>NA|TRBV19|TRBJ2-1|NA
CASSIQGTGNEQFF
TGTGCCAGTAGTATCCAGGGAACAGGCAATGAGCAGTTCTTC
>TRBD2|TRBV29-1|TRBJ2-1|once
CSAQTTSGTSNEQFF
TGCAGCGCACAAACGACTAGCGGGACAAGCAATGAGCAGTTCTTC
>TRBD1|TRBV15|TRBJ2-4|NA
CATSRGQGTSIQYF
TGTGCCACCAGCAGAGGACAGGGAACTAGCATTCAGTACTTC
>NA|TRBV5-1|TRBJ1-4|NA
CASSSGQGGEKLFF
TGCGCCAGCAGCTCCGGCCAGGGCGGAGAAAAACTGTTTTTT
>TRBD1|TRBV10-3|TRBJ2-1|once
CAISAPTGSYNEQFF
TGTGCCATCAGTGCTCCGACAGGGTCCTACAATGAGCAGTTCTTC
>TRBD1|TRBV3-1/TRBV3-2|TRBJ2-2|NA
CATPGGAYTGELFF
TGTGCCACCCCAGGGGGAGCCTACACCGGGGAGCTGTTTTTT
>NA|TRBV19|TRBJ1-1|many
CASSISGNTEAFF
TGTGCCAGTAGTATCTCGGGGAACACTGAAGCTTTCTTT
>NA|TRBV19|TRBJ1-5|NA
CASSIGQGLEPQHF
TGTGCCAGTAGTATAGGCCAGGGACTTGAGCCCCAGCATTTT
>NA|TRBV19|TRBJ2-7|NA
CASSIAGLSSYEQYF
TGTGCCAGTAGTATCGCGGGGCTCAGCTCCTACGAGCAGTACTTC
>TRBD2|TRBV19|TRBJ2-1|many
CASSTTSGRYNEQFF
TGTGCCAGTAGCACTACTAGCGGGAGATACAATGAGCAGTTCTTC
>NA|TRBV11-2|TRBJ2-2|NA
CASSPYTGELFF
TGTGCCAGCAGCCCTTACACCGGGGAGCTGTTTTTT
>NA|TRBV5-1|TRBJ2-7|NA
CASSLPQGYEQYF
TGCGCCAGCAGCTTGCCTCAGGGGTACGAGCAGTACTTC
>NA|TRBV18|TRBJ2-5|NA
CASSPSTETQYF
TGTGCCAGCTCACCTAGTACGGAGACCCAGTACTTC
>TRBD2|TRBV7-3|TRBJ2-7|few
CASSLIAGTYEQYF
TGTGCCAGCAGCTTAATAGCGGGAACCTACGAGCAGTACTTC
>NA|TRBV7-9|TRBJ2-5|once
CASTQNPRGETQYF
TGTGCCAGCACCCAGAACCCGAGAGGAGAGACCCAGTACTTC
>TRBD1|TRBV29-1|TRBJ1-4|NA
CSVGDRAVEKLFF
TGCAGCGTTGGGGACAGGGCAGTTGAAAAACTGTTTTTT
>TRBD1|TRBV27|TRBJ1-2|NA
CASSLIRGQGARYGYTF
TGTGCCAGCAGTTTAATCAGGGGACAGGGGGCGCGCTATGGCTACACCTTC
>NA|TRBV7-3|TRBJ2-7|NA
CASSPSEGSYEQYF
TGTGCCAGCAGTCCAAGCGAGGGAAGCTACGAGCAGTACTTC
>TRBD1|TRBV6-5|TRBJ2-1|NA
CASGSQGASVYNEQFF
TGTGCCAGCGGTTCACAGGGGGCAAGCGTCTACAATGAGCAGTTCTTC
>NA|TRBV11-1|TRBJ1-6|NA
CASSSVNNSPLHF
TGTGCCAGCAGCTCGGTTAATAATTCACCCCTCCACTTT
>NA|TRBV28|TRBJ2-7|NA
CASRGQGRVIEQYF
TGTGCCAGTAGAGGACAAGGCAGGGTAATCGAGCAGTACTTC
>NA|TRBV11-1|TRBJ2-1|NA
CASSEGGRVNEQFF
TGTGCCAGCAGCGAGGGGGGGAGGGTAAATGAGCAGTTCTTC
>NA|TRBV10-2|TRBJ1-1|once
CASSEYPRKNTEAFF
TGCGCCAGCAGTGAGTATCCGCGAAAGAACACTGAAGCTTTCTTT
>NA|TRBV5-6|TRBJ1-6|NA
CASSLDRNSPLHF
TGTGCCAGCAGCCTTGACAGGAATTCACCCCTCCACTTT
>TRBD1|TRBV4-1|TRBJ1-1|NA
CASSQTGAENTEAFF
TGCGCCAGCAGCCAGACAGGGGCGGAGAACACTGAAGCTTTCTTT
>TRBD2|TRBV28|TRBJ2-1|NA
CASSERGAYNEQFF
TGTGCCAGCAGTGAGCGGGGAGCCTACAATGAGCAGTTCTTC
>NA|TRBV5-1|TRBJ2-7|NA
CASSSLRGKYEQYF
TGCGCCAGCAGTTCACTGAGGGGGAAGTACGAGCAGTACTTC
>TRBD2|TRBV7-9|TRBJ2-5|NA
CASSLGSSGIGTQYF
TGTGCCAGCAGCTTAGGGTCGAGCGGGATCGGGACCCAGTACTTC
>TRBD2|TRBV24-1|TRBJ2-1|NA
CATRGGLAGVNEQFF
TGTGCCACCAGGGGGGGACTAGCGGGAGTAAATGAGCAGTTCTTC
>NA|TRBV29-1|TRBJ2-7|NA
CSVIPGLSSYEQYF
TGCAGCGTCATTCCGGGACTTAGCTCCTACGAGCAGTACTTC
>NA|TRBV27|TRBJ2-6|NA
CASRQVAISGANVLTF
TGTGCCAGCAGGCAGGTGGCTATCTCTGGGGCCAACGTCCTGACTTTC
>TRBD2|TRBV7-3|TRBJ2-3|NA
CASSPGLAGEVTDTQYF
TGTGCCAGCAGCCCGGGACTAGCGGGAGAAGTTACAGATACGCAGTATTTT
>NA|TRBV27|TRBJ1-5|few
CASSLLSNQPQHF
TGTGCCAGCAGTTTACTCAGCAATCAGCCCCAGCATTTT
>TRBD1|TRBV5-1|TRBJ2-5|NA
CASSGRTGQETQYF
TGCGCCAGCAGCGGAAGGACAGGGCAAGAGACCCAGTACTTC
>TRBD1|TRBV12-5|TRBJ2-3|NA
CASGLETGGGADTQYF
TGTGCTAGTGGTTTGGAAACAGGGGGTGGGGCAGATACGCAGTATTTT
>NA|TRBV13|TRBJ2-7|NA
CASSLAGDYEQYF
TGTGCCAGCAGCTTAGCGGGAGACTACGAGCAGTACTTC
>TRBD2|TRBV9|TRBJ2-5|NA
CASSVGVTAGGLKETQYF
TGTGCCAGCAGCGTAGGGGTGACCGCGGGAGGGTTGAAAGAGACCCAGTACTTC
>TRBD1|TRBV28|TRBJ2-7|NA
CATCLQGAQAEQYF
TGTGCCACCTGTTTACAGGGGGCGCAGGCCGAGCAGTACTTC
>NA|TRBV7-2|TRBJ2-6|NA
CASSSTGGAGANVLTF
TGTGCCAGCAGCTCTACGGGGGGCGCTGGGGCCAACGTCCTGACTTTC
>NA|TRBV6-1|TRBJ1-4|once
CASSDFGEQVNEKLFF
TGTGCCAGCAGTGACTTTGGGGAACAGGTTAATGAAAAACTGTTTTTT
>TRBD2|TRBV27|TRBJ2-7|NA
CASSFTGGPYEQYF
TGTGCCAGCAGTTTTACGGGAGGGCCCTACGAGCAGTACTTC
>NA|TRBV28|TRBJ1-2|NA
CASSLGPGIYGYTF
TGTGCCAGCAGTTTAGGGCCAGGTATCTATGGCTACACCTTC
>NA|TRBV5-4|TRBJ1-3|NA
CASSVDNSGNTIYF
TGTGCCAGCAGCGTAGACAACTCTGGAAACACCATATATTTT
>TRBD1|TRBV7-9|TRBJ1-6|NA
CASSLAGQGGHSPLHF
TGTGCCAGCAGCTTAGCGGGACAGGGAGGGCATTCACCCCTCCACTTT
>NA|TRBV18|TRBJ1-1|once
CASSPSGGDTEAFF
TGTGCCAGCTCACCTTCGGGGGGAGACACTGAAGCTTTCTTT
>NA|TRBV7-9|TRBJ2-5|NA
CASSLAEGLPQETQYF
TGTGCCAGCAGCTTAGCCGAAGGACTACCCCAAGAGACCCAGTACTTC
>TRBD1|TRBV28|TRBJ2-3|NA
CASRKDRGGTDTQYF
TGTGCCAGCAGAAAGGACAGGGGAGGCACAGATACGCAGTATTTT
>NA|TRBV27|TRBJ2-1|NA
CASSLEQGRGSNEQFF
TGTGCCAGCAGTTTAGAGCAGGGCCGGGGGAGCAATGAGCAGTTCTTC
>NA|TRBV7-6|TRBJ2-3|NA
CASSLSRSGDTQYF
TGTGCCAGCAGCTTAAGCCGCTCAGGAGATACGCAGTATTTT
>TRBD1|TRBV19|TRBJ1-4|NA
CASRPVTGGDEKLFF
TGTGCCAGTAGACCCGTGACAGGGGGCGATGAAAAACTGTTTTTT
>NA|TRBV7-2|TRBJ1-3|NA
CASSSQGSTGNTIYF
TGTGCCAGCAGCTCCCAGGGTAGCACTGGAAACACCATATATTTT
>TRBD1|TRBV5-6|TRBJ2-7|NA
CASSLIPPSGTGGYEQYF
TGTGCCAGCAGCTTGATCCCCCCTTCCGGGACAGGGGGTTACGAGCAGTACTTC
>TRBD1|TRBV24-1|TRBJ1-1|few
CATSETGGRAEAFF
TGTGCCACCAGTGAAACAGGGGGTAGGGCTGAAGCTTTCTTT
>NA|TRBV3-1/TRBV3-2|TRBJ2-4|NA
CASSNQDWENIQYF
TGTGCCAGCAGCAACCAGGACTGGGAAAACATTCAGTACTTC
>TRBD2|TRBV28|TRBJ2-7|NA
CASSSRGSGATYEQYF
TGTGCCAGCAGTTCCCGGGGTAGCGGGGCTACCTACGAGCAGTACTTC
>NA|TRBV9|TRBJ2-1|NA
CASSPPPGGPRDEQFF
TGTGCCAGCAGCCCCCCCCCGGGCGGTCCGAGGGATGAGCAGTTCTTC